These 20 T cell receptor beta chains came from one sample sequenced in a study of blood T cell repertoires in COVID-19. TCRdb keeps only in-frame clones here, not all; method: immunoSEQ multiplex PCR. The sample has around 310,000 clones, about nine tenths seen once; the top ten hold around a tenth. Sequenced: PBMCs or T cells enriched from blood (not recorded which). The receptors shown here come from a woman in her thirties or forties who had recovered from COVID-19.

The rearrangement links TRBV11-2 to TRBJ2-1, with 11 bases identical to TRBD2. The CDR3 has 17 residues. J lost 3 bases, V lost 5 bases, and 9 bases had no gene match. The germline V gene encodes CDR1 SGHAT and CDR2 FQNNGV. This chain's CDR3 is CASSQNAGTSGYNEQFF. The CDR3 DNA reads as TGTGCCAGCAGCCAAAACGCCGGGACTAGCGGCTACAATGAGCAGTTCTTC.

This CDR3 is CASSVGTGTGEQYF. CDR3 nucleotide sequence: TGTGCCAGTAGTGTTGGGACAGGGACGGGCGAGCAGTACTTC. J is TRBJ2-7 and V is TRBV19; the match to TRBD1 covers 9 bases. The CDR3 consists of 14 residues. J lost 6 bases, V lost 5 bases, and 8 bases had no gene match. Germline-derived CDR1 and CDR2 are LNHDA and SQIVND (reference sequence).

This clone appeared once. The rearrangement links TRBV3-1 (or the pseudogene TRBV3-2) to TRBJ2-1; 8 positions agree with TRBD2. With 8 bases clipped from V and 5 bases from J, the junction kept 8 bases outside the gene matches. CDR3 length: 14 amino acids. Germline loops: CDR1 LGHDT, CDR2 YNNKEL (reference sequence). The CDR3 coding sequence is TGTGCCAGCCAGATTAGCGGGGTGAACAATGAGCAGTTCTTC. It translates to CASQISGVNNEQFF.

The CDR3 DNA is TGTGCCATCAAGAGAACGGGGTCCTATGGCTACACCTTC. This encodes CAIKRTGSYGYTF. The V and J genes are TRBV27 and TRBJ1-2; D not certain. Trimming stripped 10 bases from V and 4 bases from J, with 16 bases between. Germline CDR1 and CDR2: MNHEY and SMNVEV (reference sequence). The CDR3 has 13 residues.

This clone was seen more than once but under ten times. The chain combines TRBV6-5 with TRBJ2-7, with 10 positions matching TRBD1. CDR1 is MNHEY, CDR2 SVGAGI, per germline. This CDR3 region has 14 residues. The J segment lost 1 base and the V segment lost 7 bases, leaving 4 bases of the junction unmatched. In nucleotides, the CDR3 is TGTGCCAGCAAGCCGGGACAGGGGTCCTACGAGCAGTACTTC. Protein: CASKPGQGSYEQYF.

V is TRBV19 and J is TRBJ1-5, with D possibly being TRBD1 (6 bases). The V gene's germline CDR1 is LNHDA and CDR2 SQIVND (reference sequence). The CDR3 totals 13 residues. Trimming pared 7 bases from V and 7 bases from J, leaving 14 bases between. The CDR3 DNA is TGTGCCAGTATGCCAGGGGTCTCGCAGCCCCAGCATTTT. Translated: CASMPGVSQPQHF.

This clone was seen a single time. Here the CDR3 DNA reads TGTGCCAGCAGTTTTAGGGACAGGGGGTCCTATGGCTACACCTTC. Translating it yields CASSFRDRGSYGYTF. This chain connects TRBV27 to TRBJ1-2; 11 nucleotides agree with TRBD1. The CDR3 sequence is 15 residues long. Germline V CDR1 and CDR2: MNHEY, SMNVEV (reference sequence). V was pared by 3 bases and J by 4 bases, with 4 bases of the junction left unmatched.

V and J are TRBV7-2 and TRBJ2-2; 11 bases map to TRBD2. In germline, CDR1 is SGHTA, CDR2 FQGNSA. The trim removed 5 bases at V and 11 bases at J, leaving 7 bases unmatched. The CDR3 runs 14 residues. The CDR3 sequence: CASSPTSGSGELFF. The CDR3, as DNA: TGTGCCAGCAGCCCTACTAGCGGGAGCGGAGAGCTGTTTTTT.

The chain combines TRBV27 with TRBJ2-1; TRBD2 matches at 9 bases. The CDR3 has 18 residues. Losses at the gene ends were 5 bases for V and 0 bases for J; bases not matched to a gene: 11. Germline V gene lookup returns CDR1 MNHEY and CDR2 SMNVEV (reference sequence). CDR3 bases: TGTGCCAGCAGTCCCAATCGCGGGGGGGCCGCCTCCTACAATGAGCAGTTCTTC. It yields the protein CASSPNRGGAASYNEQFF.

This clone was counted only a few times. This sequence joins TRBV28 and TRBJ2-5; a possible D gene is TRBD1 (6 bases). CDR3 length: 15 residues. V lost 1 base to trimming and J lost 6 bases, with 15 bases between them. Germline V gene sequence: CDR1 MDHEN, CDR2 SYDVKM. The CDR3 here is CASSLYAGVKKTQYF. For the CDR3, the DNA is TGTGCCAGCAGTTTATACGCAGGGGTGAAAAAGACCCAGTACTTC.

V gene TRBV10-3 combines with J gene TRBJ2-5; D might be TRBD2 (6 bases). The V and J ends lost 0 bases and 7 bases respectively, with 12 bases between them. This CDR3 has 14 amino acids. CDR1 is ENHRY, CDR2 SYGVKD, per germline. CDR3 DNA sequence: TGTGCCATCAGTGAGTCGCAGGGACTTGGGACCCAGTACTTC. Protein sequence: CAISESQGLGTQYF.

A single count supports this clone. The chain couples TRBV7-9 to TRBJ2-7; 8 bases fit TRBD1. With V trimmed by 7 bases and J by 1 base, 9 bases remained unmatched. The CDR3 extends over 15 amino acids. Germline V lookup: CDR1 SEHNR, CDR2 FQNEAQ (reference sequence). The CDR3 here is CASTPTGGSSYEQYF. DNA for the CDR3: TGTGCCAGCACCCCTACAGGGGGAAGTTCCTACGAGCAGTACTTC.

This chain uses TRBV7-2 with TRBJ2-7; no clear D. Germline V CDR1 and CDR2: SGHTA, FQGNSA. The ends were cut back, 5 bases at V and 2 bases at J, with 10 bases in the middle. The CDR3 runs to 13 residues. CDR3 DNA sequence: TGTGCCAGCAGCCAAGACACTGCCTACGAGCAGTACTTC. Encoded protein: CASSQDTAYEQYF.

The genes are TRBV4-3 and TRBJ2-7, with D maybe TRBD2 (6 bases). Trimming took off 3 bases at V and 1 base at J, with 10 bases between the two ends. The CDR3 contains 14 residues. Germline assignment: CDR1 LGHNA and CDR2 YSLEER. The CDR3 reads CASSHQEGSYEQYF. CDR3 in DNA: TGCGCCAGCAGCCACCAGGAGGGGTCCTACGAGCAGTACTTC.

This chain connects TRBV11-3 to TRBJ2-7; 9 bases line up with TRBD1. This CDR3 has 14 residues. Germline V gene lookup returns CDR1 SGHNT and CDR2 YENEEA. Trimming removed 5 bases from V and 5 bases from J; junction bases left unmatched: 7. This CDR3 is CASSDDRGFDEQYF. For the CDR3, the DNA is TGTGCCAGCAGCGACGACAGGGGGTTCGACGAGCAGTACTTC.

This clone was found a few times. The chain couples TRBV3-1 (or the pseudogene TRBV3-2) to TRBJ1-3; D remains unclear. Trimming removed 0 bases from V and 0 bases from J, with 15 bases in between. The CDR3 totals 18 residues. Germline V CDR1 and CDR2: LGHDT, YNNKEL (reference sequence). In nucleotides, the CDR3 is TGTGCCAGCAGCCAAGATCAAAGGAGGGAGAGCTCTGGAAACACCATATATTTT. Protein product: CASSQDQRRESSGNTIYF.

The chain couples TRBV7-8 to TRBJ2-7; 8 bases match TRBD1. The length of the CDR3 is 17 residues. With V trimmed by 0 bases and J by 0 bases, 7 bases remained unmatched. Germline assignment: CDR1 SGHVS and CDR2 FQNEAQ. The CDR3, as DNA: TGTGCCAGCAGCTTAGCCTCAGGGGGCCCGAGCTCCTACGAGCAGTACTTC. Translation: CASSLASGGPSSYEQYF.

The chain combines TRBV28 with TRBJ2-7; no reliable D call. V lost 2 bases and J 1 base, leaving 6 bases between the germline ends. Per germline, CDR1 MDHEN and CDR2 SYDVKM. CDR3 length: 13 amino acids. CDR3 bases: TGTGCCAGCAGTTTAGGCAATTCCTACGAGCAGTACTTC. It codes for CASSLGNSYEQYF. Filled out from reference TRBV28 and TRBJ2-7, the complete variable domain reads DVKVTQSSRYLVKRTGEKVFLECVQDMDHENMFWYRQDPGLGLRLIYFSYDVKMKEKGDIPEGYSVSREKKERFSLILESASTNQTSMYLCASSLGNSYEQYFGPGTRLTVT.

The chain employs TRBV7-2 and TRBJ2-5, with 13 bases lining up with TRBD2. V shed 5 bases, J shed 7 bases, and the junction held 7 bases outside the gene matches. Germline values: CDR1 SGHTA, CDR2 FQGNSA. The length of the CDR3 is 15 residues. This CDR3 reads CASSDWTSGGGTQYF. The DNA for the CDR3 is TGTGCCAGCAGCGACTGGACTAGCGGGGGAGGGACCCAGTACTTC.

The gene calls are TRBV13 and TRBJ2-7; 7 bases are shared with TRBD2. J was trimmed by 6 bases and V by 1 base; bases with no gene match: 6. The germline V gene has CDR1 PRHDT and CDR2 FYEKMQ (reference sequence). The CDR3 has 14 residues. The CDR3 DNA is TGTGCCAGCAGCTTAGAAACTAGCGAGGCCGAGCAGTACTTC. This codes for CASSLETSEAEQYF.